Described below is a single T cell receptor (beta chain) sequence and its context. The antigen it binds to is not known. The input lacks base qualities; no much larger clone sits a single base away. A distance of 8 bases separates the germline ends of V and J, which lose 4 bases and 2 bases respectively. CDR1 SGHVS and CDR2 FQNEAQ are derived from the germline V gene. The CDR3 has 13 amino acids, counting the end cysteine and phenylalanine. CDR3 DNA only is kept here, 39 bases in frame from base 1. These data originate in a study of cytomegalovirus exposure and HLA in healthy donors (dated by TCRdb to 2016 to 2017). As for the study more broadly: An earlier analysis of several hundred of the donors reported more than 250 Gb of sequence data and around 120 million unique TCR beta sequences from 190 million or so T cells. An early release covering about 600 HLA-typed donors comprised about 310 gigabases of sequencing data and approximately 85 million unique TCR sequences. Of the roughly 400 genotyped donors, 75% to 85% were placed in the genetic ancestry cluster associated with self-reported Caucasian donors. The study was designed to test whether signatures of past pathogen exposure could be identified by cataloging public T cell receptors. Using immunosequencing, the study profiled T cell repertoires from about 610 subjects and related those repertoires to cytomegalovirus serostatus. In addition to the first cohort of approximately 670 subjects, a separate validation cohort of approximately 130 different subjects was used. To predict cytomegalovirus infection status, the study combined high-throughput TCR immunosequencing, statistical association of individual TCRs with disease status, and machine learning. In a later analysis, previously published TCR beta repertoires from 666 donors were re-analyzed and high-resolution HLA genotyping was added so that TCR occurrence patterns could be studied. The later analysis used no new phenotypic data to find candidate immune exposures, relying instead on TCR beta sequences and their occurrence across donors. To decide whether each TCR beta V gene segment behaved as functional or pseudogenic, an earlier analysis of approximately 590 of the donors relied on high-throughput TCR beta sequencing. Donor age, sex, ethnicity and CMV serostatus were collected together with the repertoire data. A later genetic analysis used genome-wide SNP genotypes for about 60% of the roughly 700 donors, treating that subset as a discovery cohort. All discovery cohort repertoires had been generated on a single sequencing platform. HLA typing covered class I and class II loci at four-digit resolution. Typing coverage varied by locus: about 620-630 donors for A, B, C, DRB1 and DQB1; approximately 500 for DQA1; approximately 570 for DPA1; approximately 470 for DPB1. Because of strong linkage in the cohort, four or five DR-DQ haplotypes were treated as single units for association and clustering. On average, about 240,000 unique TCR beta nucleotide sequences were sequenced per donor among about 400 genotyped donors of the cohort, with approximately 18% of those sequences being non-productive.

The library was prepared using the immunoSEQ multiplex PCR assay. The multiplex PCR relied on a mix of 60 forward primers for TCR Vbeta segments and 13 reverse primers for TCR Jbeta segments. A multiplex PCR assay on genomic DNA amplified the CDR3 region of rearranged TCR beta genes. The Illumina HiSeq System was used to sequence the amplified TCR beta libraries as 87-base-pair reads. As for the authors' bioinformatics: In a later analysis, some 80 million unique TCR beta chains were counted across the roughly 670 repertoires, and around 10 million of these chains were shared by at least two donors. Raw reads were error-corrected and collapsed into unique sequences by a nearest-neighbor algorithm in which closely related sequences were merged to remove PCR and sequencing errors. CDR3 sequences were aligned to IMGT reference sequences to assign V, D and J gene segments. Each retained sequence needed at least a six-nucleotide match to both a V gene segment and a J gene segment. Rearrangements were classified as productive when the CDR3 lacked stop codons and remained in frame with V and J, and all other rearrangements were classified as non-productive. CDR3 was defined by IMGT convention, running from the second conserved V-encoded cysteine to the conserved J-encoded phenylalanine. In an earlier analysis of roughly 580 of the donors, sequences lacking an unambiguous match to a single V gene segment were excluded. In an earlier analysis of about 590 of the donors, a V segment was called functional when productive rearrangements were above 56.7%, and segregating when the standard deviation between donors exceeded 5%. To diagnose cytomegalovirus status from the catalog of TCR beta chain sequences, a statistical classification framework was built. V and J gene assignment, in a later analysis, came from comparing TCR nucleotide sequences with IMGT/GENE-DB human TR gene sequences. Using the TCRdist pipeline, a later analysis assigned CDR3 sequences along with most-parsimonious VDJ recombination scenarios. In a later analysis, every TCR beta chain was defined by the combination of its CDR3 amino acid sequence and its V-gene family, and reads without a unique V-gene family were dropped. A later analysis removed 592 highly shared, low-generation-probability nucleotide sequences to deal with suspected cross-contamination and a sequencing artifact. For each public chain, a later analysis derived a clonal expansion index from normalized ranks of inferred template counts within each repertoire. In a later analysis, generation probabilities were computed using a VDJ recombination model fitted to out-of-frame rearrangements, and the results were checked against IGoR. In a later analysis, hypergeometric tests were used to score TCR-TCR, TCR-HLA and TCR-CMV co-occurrence, with a repertoire-size bias correction applied to TCR pairs. A later analysis estimated false discovery rates by permuting HLA or CMV assignments 20 times. A later analysis grouped co-occurring TCRs with DBSCAN, adding TCRdist sequence similarity when clustering within HLA-allele-positive subsets. For co-occurrence clustering, repertoires with fewer than 30,000 or more than 120,000 public chains were excluded, along with a handful of repertoires with anomalous nucleotide sharing. The source is immuneACCESS, and TCRdb retained only in-frame sequences with V and J called. Part of the clones is not carried over; for the studies checked, unresolved V genes explain less than half of this, and the remainder is unexplained. V and J calls and clone size are copied from that table; D and trimming were computed from the DNA. The sample data list roughly 200,000 clones, and approximately 88% of these were observed just once. The top ten constitute 0.71% of the sample.

The cohort consisted of hundreds of healthy bone marrow donors. At the time of sampling, all cohort members were nominally healthy, though unrecorded immune exposures were likely present. The donor tested CMV seronegative and was one of the 352 seronegative cohort members. Each donor provided a peripheral blood sample, and peripheral blood mononuclear cells were used for TCR beta sequencing. Genomic DNA extraction from the blood cell samples was performed with the Qiagen DNeasy Blood Extraction Kit. What the research found in general, with its limitations: Linkage disequilibrium might explain the correlated functional status among segregating V segments, but an unknown experimental factor could not be excluded. The presence/absence analyses assumed that sequencing depth was roughly uniform across donors, and that assumption may not be true. Some IMGT-functional V segments, including TRBV6-2 and TRBV6-3, could not be distinguished by the 87-base-pair reads and were therefore excluded. At a false discovery rate of 0.05, a later analysis linked some 17,000 TCR beta sequences to specific HLA alleles. A few of the identified cytomegalovirus-associated TCR beta chains were confirmed in vitro to be specific for cytomegalovirus antigens. Across donors, most TCR sequences were observed very rarely, whereas some public TCRs were present in many individuals. The classifier was reported to diagnose cytomegalovirus status with high specificity and sensitivity in both the original and validation cohorts. Strong co-occurrence of HLA alleles, especially DR and DQ, made assigning TCR associations to individual alleles difficult. The sequencing pipeline was judged likely to have produced a cluster of highly shared sequence variants as a technical artifact. For the cohort, immune exposure information was limited to CMV serostatus. Because HLA typing was missing for some donors at each locus, association tests included only the typed subset. In a later genetic analysis, fewer N-insertions in productive TCRs were reported among donors in an Asian-associated ancestry cluster than the roughly 670-donor mean. A total of 150 to 200 TCR beta chains were listed by the study as associated with cytomegalovirus. Broadly in line with IMGT annotations, most TCR beta V segments showed up in productive rearrangements about 87% or about 30% of the time in an earlier analysis of a few hundred of the donors. Only TCR beta chains were sequenced in this cohort, and the absence of alpha or paired-chain data limited detectable features. Because counts were too low, more than 15 rarely observed V segments, including chromosome 9 orphons, were left out of the earlier analysis of 587 of the donors. In a later analysis, the rate of TCR association differed among HLA loci, with DRB1 alleles having the most associated TCRs and HLA-C alleles having the fewest. Most CMV-associated TCR beta chains appeared to be HLA-restricted in a later analysis, and the HLA associations seemed to be driven largely by CMV exposure. V-gene and J-gene trimming of TCR beta chains was associated with a missense DCLRE1C variant in a later genetic analysis, and the association was replicated in an independent cohort. Compared with equally common non-associated chains, HLA-associated TCR beta chains in a later analysis were more clonally expanded and had lower generation probabilities. According to the authors, the approach could potentially be generalized to other disease states and immunological phenotypes. A further reported finding was that TCR beta sequences accurately predicted the HLA-A and HLA-B alleles for most subjects in the first cohort. According to a later analysis, parvovirus B19, influenza, CMV and Epstein-Barr virus appeared linked to several top co-occurrence clusters.

The sample was PBMCs. Recombination joined TRBV7-8 with TRBJ2-5, with TRBD1 as a weak D call on 5 bases. The TCR was taken from a boy aged 2-9 years in good health and CMV-seronegative. The CDR3 protein: CASSSHRQETQYF. The sequenced DNA: TGTGCCAGCAGCTCACACAGGCAAGAGACCCAGTACTTC.